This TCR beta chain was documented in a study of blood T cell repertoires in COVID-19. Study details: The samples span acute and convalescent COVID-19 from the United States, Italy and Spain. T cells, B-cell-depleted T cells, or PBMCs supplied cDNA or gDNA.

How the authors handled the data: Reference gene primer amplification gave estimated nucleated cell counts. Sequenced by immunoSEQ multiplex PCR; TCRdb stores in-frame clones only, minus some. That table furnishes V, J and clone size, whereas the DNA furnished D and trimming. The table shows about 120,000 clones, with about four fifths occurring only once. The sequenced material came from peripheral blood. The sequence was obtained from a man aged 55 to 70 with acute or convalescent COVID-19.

CDR3 DNA sequence: TGTGCCAGCAGTTCCGGGACTAGGACCCGCTCCTACAATGAGCAGTTCTTC. It codes for CASSSGTRTRSYNEQFF. The rearrangement links TRBV2 to TRBJ2-1; 8 nucleotides align to TRBD2. Per the germline V gene, CDR1 is SNHLY and CDR2 is FYNNEI. The CDR3 contains 17 residues. J lost 0 bases, V lost 5 bases, and 9 bases had no gene match.